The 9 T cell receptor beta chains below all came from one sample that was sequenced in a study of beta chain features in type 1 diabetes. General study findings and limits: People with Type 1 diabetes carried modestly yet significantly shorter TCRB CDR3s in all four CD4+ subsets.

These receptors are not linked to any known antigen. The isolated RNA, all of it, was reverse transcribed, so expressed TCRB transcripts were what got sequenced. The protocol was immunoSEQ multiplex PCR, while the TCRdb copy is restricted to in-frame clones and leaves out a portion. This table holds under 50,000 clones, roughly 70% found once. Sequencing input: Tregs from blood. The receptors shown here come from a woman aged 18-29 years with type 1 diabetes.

CDR3 sequence (DNA): TGTGCCAGCAGCAAGCAGGGGGCCCTCACAGATACGCAGTATTTT. The encoded protein is CASSKQGALTDTQYF. The chain joins TRBV7-2 to TRBJ2-3; 8 bases are a match to TRBD1. This CDR3 contains 15 residues. Germline values: CDR1 SGHTA, CDR2 FQGNSA. V trimming: 5 bases; J trimming: 2 bases; junction bases outside the gene matches: 6. Full variable domain (outside the CDR3, taken from reference TRBV7-2 and TRBJ2-3): GAGVSQSPSNKVTEKGKDVELRCDPISGHTALYWYRQSLGQGLEFLIYFQGNSAPDKSGLPSDRFSAERTGGSVSTLTIQRTQQEDSAVYLCASSKQGALTDTQYFGPGTRLTVL.

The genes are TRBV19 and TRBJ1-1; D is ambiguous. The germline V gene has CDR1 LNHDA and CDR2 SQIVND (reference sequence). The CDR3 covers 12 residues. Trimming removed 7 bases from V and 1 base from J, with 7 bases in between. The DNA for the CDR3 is TGTGCCAGTAATCTGAGGAACACTGAAGCTTTCTTT. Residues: CASNLRNTEAFF.

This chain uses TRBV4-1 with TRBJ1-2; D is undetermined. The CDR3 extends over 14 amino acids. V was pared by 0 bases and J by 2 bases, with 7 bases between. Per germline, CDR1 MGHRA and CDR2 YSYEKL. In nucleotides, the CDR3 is TGCGCCAGCAGCCAAGATGAGCGGAACTATGGCTACACCTTC. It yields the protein CASSQDERNYGYTF.

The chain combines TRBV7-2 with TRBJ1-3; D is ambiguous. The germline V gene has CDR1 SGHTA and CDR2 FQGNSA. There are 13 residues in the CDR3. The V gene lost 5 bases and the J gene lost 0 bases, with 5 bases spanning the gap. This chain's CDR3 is CASSPSSGNTIYF. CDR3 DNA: TGTGCCAGCAGCCCTAGCTCTGGAAACACCATATATTTT.

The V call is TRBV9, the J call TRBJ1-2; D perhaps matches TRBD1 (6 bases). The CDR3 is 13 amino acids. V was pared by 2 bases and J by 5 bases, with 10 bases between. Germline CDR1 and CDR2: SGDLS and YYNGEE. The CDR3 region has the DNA TGTGCCAGCAGCGTGGGGAGGGGGTATGGCTACACCTTC. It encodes CASSVGRGYGYTF. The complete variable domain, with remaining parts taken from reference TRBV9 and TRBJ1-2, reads DSGVTQTPKHLITATGQRVTLRCSPRSGDLSVYWYQQSLDQGLQFLIQYYNGEERAKGNILERFSAQQFPDLHSELNLSSLELGDSALYFCASSVGRGYGYTFGSGTRLTVV.

The CDR3 protein is CASNVDFYNEQFF. CDR3 coding DNA: TGTGCCAGCAACGTGGACTTTTACAATGAGCAGTTCTTC. This rearrangement joins TRBV7-2 to TRBJ2-1; tentative D call: TRBD2 (5 bases). The CDR3 extends over 13 amino acids. In germline, CDR1 is SGHTA, CDR2 FQGNSA. V was cut by 7 bases and J by 4 bases, with 11 bases left in between.

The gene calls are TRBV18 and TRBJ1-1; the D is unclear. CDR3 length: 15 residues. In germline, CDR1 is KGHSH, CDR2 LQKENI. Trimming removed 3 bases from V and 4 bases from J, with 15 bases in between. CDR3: CASSPSRAGSTEAFF. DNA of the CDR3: TGTGCCAGCTCACCCTCGAGGGCGGGCAGCACTGAAGCTTTCTTT.

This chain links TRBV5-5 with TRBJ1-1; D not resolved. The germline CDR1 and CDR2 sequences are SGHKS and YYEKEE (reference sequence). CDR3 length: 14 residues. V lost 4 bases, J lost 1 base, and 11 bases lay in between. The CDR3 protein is CASSPSRSNTEAFF. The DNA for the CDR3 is TGTGCCAGCAGCCCCTCGCGGTCGAACACTGAAGCTTTCTTT.

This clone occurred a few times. CDR3 nucleotide sequence: TGTGCCAGTGGAGGCGGCAGCAGAAACACCATATATTTT. Its protein is CASGGGSRNTIYF. The rearrangement links TRBV19 to TRBJ1-3; unclear D gene. The V end lost 8 bases, the J end lost 5 bases, and 13 bases lay between the germline ends. The CDR3 is 13 amino acids. Germline CDR1 reads LNHDA; CDR2 reads SQIVND (reference sequence).